The T cell receptor (beta chain) under discussion was sequenced for a study of vaccination and CD4 T cells after COVID-19. Study overall: The convalescents comprised six males and four females, two of them Hispanic.

This clonotype was found once. Its target is unknown. Treatment here: roughly 10-day PBMC culture with coronavirus spike peptide pools or control peptides (ViraFEST assay). Ahead of the COVID-19 pandemic (2011-2018), the CD4+ T cells of the unexposed donor were collected. The Oncomine TCR Beta short-read assay was applied to DNA of cultured CD4+ T cells. TCRdb reanalysed the PCR reads using MiXCR and keeps one entry per CDR3 protein. The sample gives 7,000 to 8,000 distinct CDR3 sequences, around two fifths of which show up once; 30% to 45% is in the top ten. This CDR3 region has 13 residues. Germline V CDR1 and CDR2: DFQATT, SNEGSKA (reference sequence). Deletions cut 3 bases from V and 7 bases from J, with 13 bases between.

The origin of this receptor is a human donor in good health. J is TRBJ2-1 and V is TRBV20-1, with D perhaps matching TRBD2 (7 bases). The sequenced sample was CD4+ T cells from blood, cultured in vitro. The CDR3 bases are TGCAGTGCTAGGACTAGGGGGGGGAATGAGCAGTTCTTC. Protein: CSARTRGGNEQFF.